These 18 T cell receptor beta chains were sequenced from one sample in a study of shared clonotypes between healthy human individuals. Assay: immunoSEQ multiplex PCR; the TCRdb copy retains only in-frame clones and omits some. Here the sample spans 2 million or so clones, 95% being singletons. Sequencing was carried out using naive CD4+ T cells sorted from blood. The subset: CD45RA+ positively selected. Receptors were obtained from a man in his late teens or twenties in good health.

The gene calls are TRBV6-1 and TRBJ1-5; no reliable D call. CDR1 and CDR2 from the germline V gene are MNHNS and SASEGT. This CDR3 has 14 residues. V lost 7 bases and J lost 4, with 14 bases in between. DNA of the CDR3: TGTGCCAGCACCAATATGGGCGCAAATCAGCCCCAGCATTTT. As protein: CASTNMGANQPQHF.

Points on this clone: Within the sample, other DNA sequences also encode this same CDR3. This chain connects TRBV19 to TRBJ1-2; D call uncertain. The CDR3 extends over 13 amino acids. Trimming stripped 2 bases from V and 4 bases from J, with 8 bases between. Germline V lookup: CDR1 LNHDA, CDR2 SQIVND (reference sequence). The CDR3 reads CASSISGGYGYTF. In DNA form, the CDR3 reads TGTGCCAGTAGTATATCGGGCGGCTATGGCTACACCTTC. Together with reference TRBV19 and TRBJ1-2, the CDR3 gives the full variable domain: DGGITQSPKYLFRKEGQNVTLSCEQNLNHDAMYWYRQDPGQGLRLIYYSQIVNDFQKGDIAEGYSVSREKKESFPLTVTSAQKNPTAFYLCASSISGGYGYTFGSGTRLTVV.

This chain joins TRBV5-3 and TRBJ1-2; the D is unclear. TRBV5-3 is treated as an ORF (open reading frame) with a function not yet certain. Trimming took off 1 base at V and 2 bases at J, with 18 bases between the two ends. The CDR3 runs to 17 residues. This chain's CDR3 is CARSLSRPLPPNYGYTF. CDR3 nucleotide sequence: TGTGCCAGAAGCTTGAGCCGTCCACTCCCCCCCAACTATGGCTACACCTTC.

V gene TRBV10-3 combines with J gene TRBJ2-3, with D uncertain. Germline V gene sequence: CDR1 ENHRY, CDR2 SYGVKD. Trimming pared 8 bases from V and 1 base from J, leaving 10 bases between. CDR3 size: 13 residues. The CDR3 region is CAIQVDGTDTQYF. CDR3 DNA: TGTGCCATCCAGGTGGACGGCACAGATACGCAGTATTTT.

The CDR3 loop reads CASSESVTQYF. Here the CDR3 DNA reads TGTGCCAGCAGTGAGTCGGTTACGCAGTATTTT. The V gene is TRBV2, the J gene TRBJ2-3, with D uncertain. Germline CDR1 reads SNHLY; CDR2 reads FYNNEI. The CDR3 is 11 residues long. Trimming removed 3 bases from V and 8 bases from J, with 6 bases in between. Drawing the rest from reference TRBV2 and TRBJ2-3, the complete variable domain is EPEVTQTPSHQVTQMGQEVILRCVPISNHLYFYWYRQILGQKVEFLVSFYNNEISEKSEIFDDQFSVERPDGSNFTLKIRSTKLEDSAMYFCASSESVTQYFGPGTRLTVL.

The chain recombines TRBV9 with TRBJ2-3, with 11 bases that match TRBD2. Trimming removed 4 bases from V and 6 bases from J; junction bases left unmatched: 13. The CDR3 sequence is 17 residues long. Germline-derived CDR1 and CDR2 are SGDLS and YYNGEE. The CDR3 nucleotides read TGTGCCAGCAGCAAAGGACTAGCGGGCTCCTCACCGGATACGCAGTATTTT. It encodes CASSKGLAGSSPDTQYF. The full variable domain, completed using reference TRBV9 and TRBJ2-3, is DSGVTQTPKHLITATGQRVTLRCSPRSGDLSVYWYQQSLDQGLQFLIQYYNGEERAKGNILERFSAQQFPDLHSELNLSSLELGDSALYFCASSKGLAGSSPDTQYFGPGTRLTVL.

The chain has TRBV28 and TRBJ2-7; 10 bases match TRBD1. The V gene end was trimmed by 6 bases and the J gene end by 3 bases; junction bases not matched to a gene: 8. The CDR3 sequence is 15 residues long. Germline CDR1 and CDR2: MDHEN and SYDVKM. This chain's CDR3 is CASSRPGQGVYEQYF. The CDR3 nucleotides are TGTGCCAGCAGCCGCCCCGGACAGGGGGTCTACGAGCAGTACTTC.

The genes are TRBV28 and TRBJ2-3; TRBD1 aligns across 8 bases. The CDR3 totals 16 residues. Germline CDR1 is MDHEN and CDR2 is SYDVKM. With 5 bases clipped from V and 3 bases from J, the junction kept 10 bases outside the gene matches. The CDR3, as DNA: TGTGCCAGCAGTAACCCAGGGGGCGCGGGAACAGATACGCAGTATTTT. Protein: CASSNPGGAGTDTQYF.

In regard to this clone: The sample holds other DNA sequences that translate to the same CDR3. V usage is TRBV10-3 and J usage is TRBJ1-1, with D perhaps TRBD1 (5 bases). In germline, CDR1 is ENHRY, CDR2 SYGVKD. V lost 0 bases, J lost 0 bases, and 8 bases lay in between. This CDR3 contains 15 residues. The CDR3 nucleotides are TGTGCCATCAGTGAGTCGCCGGGGGTGAACACTGAAGCTTTCTTT. This gives the protein CAISESPGVNTEAFF.

The V call is TRBV21-1, the J call TRBJ2-7; the table's TRBD2 call for D was not verified on the DNA. TRBV21-1 is a pseudogene. CDR3 length: 18 amino acids. The CDR3 loop reads CASSTHPLLAGEAYEQYF. The DNA for the CDR3 is TGTGCCAGCAGCACTCATCCCCTTTTAGCGGGTGAGGCCTACGAGCAGTACTTC.

The CDR3: CASSLEGQVNTGELFF. The DNA for the CDR3 is TGTGCCAGCAGCTTAGAGGGCCAGGTGAACACCGGGGAGCTGTTTTTT. This rearrangement joins TRBV11-2 to TRBJ2-2; no firm D call. The length of the CDR3 is 16 residues. CDR1 and CDR2 (germline): SGHAT, FQNNGV. The V end lost 0 bases, the J end lost 1 base, and 9 bases lay between the germline ends. The full variable domain, completed using reference TRBV11-2 and TRBJ2-2, is EAGVAQSPRYKIIEKRQSVAFWCNPISGHATLYWYQQILGQGPKLLIQFQNNGVVDDSQLPKDRFSAERLKGVDSTLKIQPAKLEDSAVYLCASSLEGQVNTGELFFGEGSRLTVL.

The chain has TRBV10-2 and TRBJ1-2, with D hard to call. The germline V gene has CDR1 WSHSY and CDR2 SAAADI. The CDR3 has 15 residues. Trimming took 0 bases from V and 1 from J, leaving 9 bases between them. CDR3 sequence reads: CASSESAAVNYGYTF. CDR3 coding DNA: TGCGCCAGCAGTGAGTCTGCGGCGGTTAACTATGGCTACACCTTC.

This rearrangement joins TRBV10-3 to TRBJ2-7, with TRBD2 matching over 7 bases. There are 14 residues in the CDR3. The V segment lost 7 bases and the J segment 6 bases; nucleotides outside the gene matches: 12. Germline-derived CDR1 and CDR2 are ENHRY and SYGVKD. The CDR3 DNA follows: TGTGCCATCACCCCCAGGGTGGGGGGGGGCGAGCAGTACTTC. Its translation is CAITPRVGGGEQYF.

This clone was detected once. The chain combines TRBV18 with TRBJ1-1; 7 bases are shared with TRBD1. Unmatched junction bases numbered 6, after V lost 4 bases and J lost 7 bases. The CDR3 has 13 amino acids. CDR1 KGHSH and CDR2 LQKENI come from the germline V gene. CDR3 nucleotides: TGTGCCAGCTCACTGGGGACAGCTTTTGAAGCTTTCTTT. Its translation: CASSLGTAFEAFF.

V is TRBV18 and J is TRBJ2-2; TRBD1 is a possible D gene (5 bases). The CDR3 is 16 amino acids. CDR1 is KGHSH, CDR2 LQKENI, per germline. The V and J ends lost 1 base and 3 bases respectively, with 12 bases between them. The CDR3 coding sequence is TGTGCCAGCTCACCACGGCAACAGGATCACACCGGGGAGCTGTTTTTT. Translated, it gives CASSPRQQDHTGELFF.

The V and J genes are TRBV6-1 and TRBJ2-1; tentatively, D is TRBD2 (7 bases). CDR1 and CDR2 from the germline V gene are MNHNS and SASEGT. The CDR3 has 14 residues. Trimming took off 2 bases at V and 15 bases at J, with 20 bases between the two ends. CDR3 sequence: CASSEKGRGPTRFF. CDR3 nucleotide sequence: TGTGCCAGCAGTGAAAAAGGGCGGGGGCCTACAAGGTTCTTC.

This chain links TRBV6-5 with TRBJ1-2; D gene unclear. The germline gives CDR1 MNHEY, CDR2 SVGAGI. The CDR3 length is 16 residues. V shed 4 bases and J shed 2 bases, with 17 bases lying between them. The CDR3 DNA reads TGTGCCAGCAGTTTACAGCCTCTCCCCCAGAACTATGGCTACACCTTC. It encodes CASSLQPLPQNYGYTF.

The rearrangement uses TRBV6-5 and TRBJ2-7; unclear D gene. This CDR3 is 13 amino acids long. The ends were cut back, 6 bases at V and 0 bases at J, with 9 bases in the middle. Germline values: CDR1 MNHEY, CDR2 SVGAGI. DNA of the CDR3: TGTGCCAGCAGCCTGCTCAACTCCTACGAGCAGTACTTC. It is translated as CASSLLNSYEQYF.